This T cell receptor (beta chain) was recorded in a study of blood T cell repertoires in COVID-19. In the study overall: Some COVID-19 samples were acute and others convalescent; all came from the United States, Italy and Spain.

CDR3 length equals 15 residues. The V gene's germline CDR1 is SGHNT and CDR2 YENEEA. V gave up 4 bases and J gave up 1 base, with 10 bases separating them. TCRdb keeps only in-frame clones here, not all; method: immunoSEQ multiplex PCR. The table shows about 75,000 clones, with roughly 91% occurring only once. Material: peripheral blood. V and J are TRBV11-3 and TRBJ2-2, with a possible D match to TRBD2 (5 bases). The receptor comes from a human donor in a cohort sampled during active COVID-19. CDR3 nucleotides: TGTGCCAGCAGCTCGCGTCGGGGGAACACCGGGGAGCTGTTTTTT. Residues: CASSSRRGNTGELFF.